Presented here are 12 T cell receptor beta chains from one specimen sequenced in a study of spatial heterogeneity in lung cancer. MiXCR was run by TCRdb on the 5' RACE reads, yielding one entry per CDR3 protein. The sample lists some 38,000 distinct CDR3 sequences, 2.5% to 3.5% seen once, with under 40% in the top ten. This sample's time point: sample taken at primary tumor resection. The sample consisted of normal lung tissue next to the tumor, taken at surgery. These receptor sequences come from a male donor with early-stage non-small cell lung cancer.

At least ten counts were recorded for this clonotype. This chain uses TRBV28 with TRBJ2-7, with D perhaps TRBD2 (6 bases). Trimming removed 5 bases from V and 1 base from J, with 9 bases in between. This CDR3 contains 13 residues. Germline CDR1 and CDR2: MDHEN and SYDVKM. The DNA for the CDR3 is TGTGCCAGCAGTCCGGGGACTTCCTACGAGCAGTACTTC. It specifies CASSPGTSYEQYF. Drawing the rest from reference TRBV28 and TRBJ2-7, the complete variable domain is DVKVTQSSRYLVKRTGEKVFLECVQDMDHENMFWYRQDPGLGLRLIYFSYDVKMKEKGDIPEGYSVSREKKERFSLILESASTNQTSMYLCASSPGTSYEQYFGPGTRLTVT.

This clonotype was counted many times. V is TRBV20-1 and J is TRBJ2-7; D is possibly TRBD2 (6 bases). This CDR3 has 14 residues. Germline lookup yields CDR1 DFQATT and CDR2 SNEGSKA (reference sequence). Trimming took off 3 bases at V and 4 bases at J, with 16 bases between the two ends. The DNA of the CDR3 is TGCAGTGCTAGGAGGAGCGGGCTCGCGTACGAGCAGTACTTC. Translated: CSARRSGLAYEQYF.

Ten or more counts support this clonotype. The chain joins TRBV11-2 to TRBJ2-1; D is undetermined. CDR1 SGHAT and CDR2 FQNNGV come from the germline V gene. The V and J ends lost 5 bases and 0 bases respectively, with 5 bases between them. CDR3 length equals 13 residues. The CDR3 sequence: CASSASSYNEQFF. The DNA of the CDR3 is TGTGCCAGCAGCGCAAGCTCCTACAATGAGCAGTTCTTC.

At least ten counts were recorded for this clonotype. The chain carries TRBV2 and TRBJ2-2; 11 bases are shared with TRBD2. The CDR3 has 15 amino acids. V lost 6 bases, J lost 6 bases, and 6 bases stayed unmatched. Germline V gives CDR1 SNHLY, CDR2 FYNNEI. The CDR3 DNA reads TGTGCCAGCAGGGAAACTAGCGGGAGATCCGGGGAGCTGTTTTTT. Translating gives CASRETSGRSGELFF.

This clonotype has a count of ten or more. The chain has TRBV14 and TRBJ1-1; the match to TRBD1 covers 7 bases. V dropped 4 bases and J dropped 4; count of bases not matched to a gene: 15. The CDR3 is made up of 17 amino acids. Germline CDR1 and CDR2: SGHDN and FVKESK. The CDR3 spells CASSLYQDRFGGTEAFF. CDR3 DNA: TGTGCCAGCAGCCTCTATCAGGACAGGTTTGGTGGCACTGAAGCTTTCTTT. The full variable domain, with the rest looked up from reference TRBV14 and TRBJ1-1, is EAGVTQFPSHSVIEKGQTVTLRCDPISGHDNLYWYRRVMGKEIKFLLHFVKESKQDESGMPNNRFLAERTGGTYSTLKVQPAELEDSGVYFCASSLYQDRFGGTEAFFGQGTRLTVV.

At least ten counts were recorded for this clonotype. The chain carries TRBV2 and TRBJ1-1; D is ambiguous. Between the trimmed V and J ends, which lost 1 base and 1 base, there was a span of 4 bases. This CDR3 comprises 13 residues. The V gene's germline CDR1 is SNHLY and CDR2 FYNNEI. The CDR3 DNA reads as TGTGCCAGCAGTGAAGGAAGGAACACTGAAGCTTTCTTT. Encoded protein: CASSEGRNTEAFF.

This clonotype came up many times. The chain recombines TRBV5-1 with TRBJ2-2; TRBD2 matches at 9 bases. This CDR3 has 18 residues. The ends lost 5 bases at V and 6 bases at J; junction bases unmatched: 17. Germline values: CDR1 SGHRS, CDR2 YFSETQ. The CDR3 region is CASRIAGVNRPIPGELFF. CDR3 coding DNA: TGCGCCAGCAGAATAGCGGGAGTAAATCGGCCCATCCCCGGGGAGCTGTTTTTT.

This clonotype was detected many times. The chain uses TRBV10-3 and TRBJ1-5; possibly TRBD1 for D (5 bases). CDR3 length: 14 amino acids. The germline V gene has CDR1 ENHRY and CDR2 SYGVKD. The V gene lost 10 bases and the J gene lost 0 bases, with 13 bases spanning the gap. The CDR3 protein is CATSTDYSNQPQHF. Written as DNA, the CDR3 is TGTGCCACTTCGACAGATTATAGCAATCAGCCCCAGCATTTT.

This clonotype was counted ten times or more. The chain employs TRBV16 and TRBJ1-1; D remains unclear. Deletions cut 0 bases from V and 0 bases from J, with 11 bases between. The germline gives CDR1 KGHSY, CDR2 FQNENV. The CDR3 runs 16 residues. The CDR3 coding sequence is TGTGCCAGCAGCCAATCCGTGGTTCTCATGAACACTGAAGCTTTCTTT. Protein: CASSQSVVLMNTEAFF.

Notes on this clonotype: A read error is possible here, since a much larger clone lies one base away. V usage is TRBV5-1 and J usage is TRBJ1-6; D is unresolved. From germline, CDR1 is SGHRS and CDR2 YFSETQ. V lost 3 bases and J 7 bases, leaving 17 bases between the germline ends. CDR3 length equals 16 residues. The DNA of the CDR3 is TGCGCCAGCAGCTCAACGTTCACGAGGAGCAATTCACCCCTCCACTTT. Translated, it gives CASSSTFTRSNSPLHF.

The chain has TRBV5-1 and TRBJ2-5; D is possibly TRBD1 (6 bases). Trimming took 0 bases from V and 4 from J, leaving 16 bases between them. The CDR3 is 16 amino acids. Germline-derived CDR1 and CDR2 are SGHRS and YFSETQ. This CDR3 is CASSLGPGHAGETQYF. The CDR3 bases are TGCGCCAGCAGCTTGGGGCCGGGACACGCCGGAGAGACCCAGTACTTC.

The table lists this clonotype with many counts. The CDR3 loop reads CSAPPGQGAKNIQYF. DNA for the CDR3: TGCAGTGCTCCCCCAGGACAGGGGGCCAAAAACATTCAGTACTTC. The chain combines TRBV20-1 with TRBJ2-4, with 9 nucleotides matching TRBD1. CDR1 is DFQATT and CDR2 is SNEGSKA in the germline V gene (reference sequence). The CDR3 sequence is 15 residues long. V lost 5 bases to trimming and J lost 1 base; unmatched junction nucleotides: 6.